The rows below give T cell receptor beta chains drawn from one sample of a study of early T cells in non-severe SARS-CoV-2 infection. Each CDR3 protein gets one entry after TCRdb re-called the 5' RACE reads with MiXCR. The data show roughly 83,000 distinct CDR3 sequences, with about 10% seen just once and around 8% held by the top ten. The source was whole blood, collected at baseline. The receptors stem from an adult who was a healthcare worker with PCR-confirmed SARS-CoV-2 infection or an uninfected control (not recorded which). The CDR3 runs from the conserved cysteine through the conserved F or W. The D gene is left open where the match is weak. Size tells how often a clone was seen (once, few, many) or the class of an expanded clone, and some rows leave it out.

>TRBJ2-3|.|TRBV12-3/TRBV12-4|many
CASSSGSALSTDTQYF
TGTGCCAGCAGTTCCGGATCGGCCCTTAGCACAGATACGCAGTATTTT
>TRBJ2-1|.|TRBV7-8|.
CASSGAGYGEQFF
TGTGCCAGCAGCGGGGCAGGGTATGGTGAGCAGTTCTTC
>TRBJ2-2|TRBD2|TRBV25-1|few
CATSSGRDTGELFF
TGTGCCACTTCTAGCGGGAGGGACACCGGGGAGCTGTTTTTT
>TRBJ2-5|TRBD2|TRBV20-1|.
CSAHEPSGAQETQYF
TGCAGTGCTCACGAACCTAGCGGGGCACAAGAGACCCAGTACTTC
>TRBJ2-7|.|TRBV9|few
CASSRDGRYEQYF
TGTGCCAGCAGCCGGGACGGCCGCTACGAGCAGTACTTC
>TRBJ2-7|.|TRBV19|few
CASSRADDYEQYF
TGTGCCAGTAGTCGGGCGGACGACTACGAGCAGTACTTC
>TRBJ2-6|.|TRBV6-1|.
CAAAAQGLEAGANVLTF
TGTGCCGCCGCGGCCCAGGGACTCGAAGCTGGGGCCAACGTCCTGACTTTC
>TRBJ2-7|.|TRBV20-1|few
CSALIGGDSYEQYF
TGCAGTGCCCTGATAGGAGGGGACTCCTACGAGCAGTACTTC
>TRBJ2-3|TRBD1|TRBV5-6|.
CASSRLGTAGTDTQYF
TGTGCCAGCAGCCGCCTGGGGACAGCCGGCACAGATACGCAGTATTTT
>TRBJ1-5|.|TRBV19|.
CASSARAPDSNQPQHF
TGTGCCAGTAGTGCCCGAGCCCCGGATAGCAATCAGCCCCAGCATTTT
>TRBJ2-4|TRBD2|TRBV28|few
CASRQGGSRSGNIQYF
TGTGCCAGCCGCCAGGGAGGGTCCAGGTCAGGAAACATTCAGTACTTC
>TRBJ1-1|.|TRBV12-3/TRBV12-4|.
CASSPPEGDTEAFF
TGTGCCAGCAGCCCCCCTGAGGGGGACACTGAAGCTTTCTTT
>TRBJ1-2|.|TRBV20-1|many
CSARATRGNYGYTF
TGCAGTGCTAGGGCTACTAGGGGGAACTATGGCTACACCTTC
>TRBJ1-6|.|TRBV7-9|.
CASSLRVSPLHF
TGTGCCAGCAGCTTACGCGTTTCACCCCTCCACTTT
>TRBJ2-1|TRBD2|TRBV2|many
CASSGGGSGRNEQFF
TGTGCCAGCAGTGGGGGCGGGAGTGGTAGAAATGAGCAGTTCTTC
>TRBJ2-3|.|TRBV3-1|.
CASSSSSYTQYF
TGTGCCAGCAGTTCTTCATCATATACGCAGTATTTT
>TRBJ2-7|TRBD1|TRBV20-1|medium-sized
CSARESLTGDVYEQYF
TGCAGTGCTAGAGAGAGCCTGACAGGGGATGTCTACGAGCAGTACTTC